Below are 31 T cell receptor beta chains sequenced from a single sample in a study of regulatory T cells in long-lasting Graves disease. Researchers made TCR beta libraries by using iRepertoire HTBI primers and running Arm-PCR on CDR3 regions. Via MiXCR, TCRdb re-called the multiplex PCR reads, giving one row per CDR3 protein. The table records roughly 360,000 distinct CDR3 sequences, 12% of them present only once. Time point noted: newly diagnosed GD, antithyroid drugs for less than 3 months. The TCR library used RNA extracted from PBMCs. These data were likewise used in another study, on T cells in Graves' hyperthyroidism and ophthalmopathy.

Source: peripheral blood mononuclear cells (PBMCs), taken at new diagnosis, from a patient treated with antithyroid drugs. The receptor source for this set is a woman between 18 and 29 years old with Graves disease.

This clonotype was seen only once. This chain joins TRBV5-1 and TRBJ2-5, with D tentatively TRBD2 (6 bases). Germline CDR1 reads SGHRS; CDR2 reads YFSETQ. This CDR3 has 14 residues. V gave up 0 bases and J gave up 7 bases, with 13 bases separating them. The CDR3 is CASSLVREPGTQYF. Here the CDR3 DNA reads TGCGCCAGCAGCTTGGTTCGGGAGCCCGGGACCCAGTACTTC.

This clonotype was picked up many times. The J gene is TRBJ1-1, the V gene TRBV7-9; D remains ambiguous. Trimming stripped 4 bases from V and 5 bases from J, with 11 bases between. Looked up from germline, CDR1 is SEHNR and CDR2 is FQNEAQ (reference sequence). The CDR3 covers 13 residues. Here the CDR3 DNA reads TGTGCCAGCAGCTATACAGCGCCGACTGAAGCTTTCTTT. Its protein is CASSYTAPTEAFF.

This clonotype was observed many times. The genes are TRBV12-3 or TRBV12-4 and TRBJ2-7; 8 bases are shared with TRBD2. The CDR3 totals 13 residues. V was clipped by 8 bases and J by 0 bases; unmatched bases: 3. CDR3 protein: CASGGGSSYEQYF. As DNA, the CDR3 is TGTGCCAGCGGCGGGGGGAGCTCCTACGAGCAGTACTTC.

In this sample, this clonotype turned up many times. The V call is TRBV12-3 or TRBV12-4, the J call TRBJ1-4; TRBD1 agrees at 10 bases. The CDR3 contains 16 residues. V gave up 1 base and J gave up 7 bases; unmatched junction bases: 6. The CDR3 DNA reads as TGTGCCAGCAGTTTAGTGACAGGGGGCATGGTTGAAAAACTGTTTTTT. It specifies CASSLVTGGMVEKLFF.

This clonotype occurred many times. DNA for the CDR3: TGTGCCAGCAGTCGATTTGATGGCAATCAGCCCCAGCATTTT. Protein: CASSRFDGNQPQHF. The chain links TRBV2 to TRBJ1-5; no reliable D call. This CDR3 is built from 14 residues. The V and J ends lost 5 bases and 2 bases respectively, with 10 bases between them. CDR1 is SNHLY, CDR2 FYNNEI, per germline. The full variable domain, rest sourced from reference TRBV2 and TRBJ1-5, is EPEVTQTPSHQVTQMGQEVILRCVPISNHLYFYWYRQILGQKVEFLVSFYNNEISEKSEIFDDQFSVERPDGSNFTLKIRSTKLEDSAMYFCASSRFDGNQPQHFGDGTRLSIL.

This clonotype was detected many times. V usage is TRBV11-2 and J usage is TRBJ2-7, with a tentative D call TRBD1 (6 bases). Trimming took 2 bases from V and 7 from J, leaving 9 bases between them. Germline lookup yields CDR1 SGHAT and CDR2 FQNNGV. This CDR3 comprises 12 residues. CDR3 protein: CASSLHRGEQYF. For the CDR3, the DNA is TGTGCCAGCAGCTTACATAGGGGGGAGCAGTACTTC.

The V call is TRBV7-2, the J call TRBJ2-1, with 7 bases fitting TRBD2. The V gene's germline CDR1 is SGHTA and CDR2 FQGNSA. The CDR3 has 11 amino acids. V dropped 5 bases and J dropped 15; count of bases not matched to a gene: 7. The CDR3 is CASSLGLVRFF. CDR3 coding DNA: TGTGCCAGCAGCCTAGGACTAGTTCGGTTCTTC.

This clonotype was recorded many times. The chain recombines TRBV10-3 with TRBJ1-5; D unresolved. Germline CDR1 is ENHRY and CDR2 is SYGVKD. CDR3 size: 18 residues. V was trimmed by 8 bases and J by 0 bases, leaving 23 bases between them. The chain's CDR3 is CAIGDAGNHGNSNQPQHF. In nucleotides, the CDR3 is TGTGCCATCGGGGATGCGGGGAATCACGGGAATAGCAATCAGCCCCAGCATTTT.

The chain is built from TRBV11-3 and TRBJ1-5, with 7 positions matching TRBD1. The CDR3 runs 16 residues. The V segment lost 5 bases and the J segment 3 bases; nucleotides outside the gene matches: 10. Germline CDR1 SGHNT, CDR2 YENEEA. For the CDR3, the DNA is TGTGCCAGCAGCCCGTCGGGGACAGTACACAATCAGCCCCAGCATTTT. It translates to CASSPSGTVHNQPQHF.

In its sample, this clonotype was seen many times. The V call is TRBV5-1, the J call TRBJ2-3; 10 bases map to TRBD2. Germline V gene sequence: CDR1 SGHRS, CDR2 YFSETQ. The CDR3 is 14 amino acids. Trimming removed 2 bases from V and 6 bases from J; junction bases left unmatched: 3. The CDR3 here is CASSLLAGRDTQYF. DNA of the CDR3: TGCGCCAGCAGCTTACTAGCGGGGAGGGATACGCAGTATTTT.

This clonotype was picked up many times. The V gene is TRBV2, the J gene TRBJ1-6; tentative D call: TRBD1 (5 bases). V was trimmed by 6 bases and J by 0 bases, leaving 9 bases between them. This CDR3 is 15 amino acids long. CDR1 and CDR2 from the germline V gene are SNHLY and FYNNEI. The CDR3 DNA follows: TGTGCCAGCAGGAGAGACAGCTCCTATAATTCACCCCTCCACTTT. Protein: CASRRDSSYNSPLHF.

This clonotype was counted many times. The CDR3 nucleotides are TGTGCCAGCAGCTTCGGGACAGCCGCCTACGAGCAGTACGTC. Encoded protein: CASSFGTAAYEQYV. The rearrangement joins TRBV7-2 to TRBJ2-7, with 7 bases that match TRBD1. Germline CDR1 reads SGHTA; CDR2 reads FQGNSA. The V gene end was trimmed by 3 bases and the J gene end by 2 bases; junction bases not matched to a gene: 4. The CDR3 is 14 residues long.

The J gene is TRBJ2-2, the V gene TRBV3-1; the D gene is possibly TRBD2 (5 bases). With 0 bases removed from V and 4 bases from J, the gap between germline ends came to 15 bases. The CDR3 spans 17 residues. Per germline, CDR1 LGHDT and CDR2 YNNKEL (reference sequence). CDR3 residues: CASSQDLRVLSTGELFF. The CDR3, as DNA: TGTGCCAGCAGCCAAGATCTGAGGGTTTTGAGCACCGGGGAGCTGTTTTTT.

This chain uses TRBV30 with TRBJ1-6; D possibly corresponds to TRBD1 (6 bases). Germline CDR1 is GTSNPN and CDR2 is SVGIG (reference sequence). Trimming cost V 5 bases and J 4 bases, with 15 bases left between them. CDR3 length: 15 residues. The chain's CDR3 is CAWAGQSPYNSPLHF. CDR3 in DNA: TGTGCCTGGGCCGGACAGTCCCCTTATAATTCACCCCTCCACTTT.

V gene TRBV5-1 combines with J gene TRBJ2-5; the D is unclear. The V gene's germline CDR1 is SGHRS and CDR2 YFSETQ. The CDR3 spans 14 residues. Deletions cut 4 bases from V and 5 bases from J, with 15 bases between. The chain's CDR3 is CASSPLRASETQYF. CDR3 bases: TGCGCCAGCAGCCCCCTTCGAGCCTCGGAGACCCAGTACTTC.

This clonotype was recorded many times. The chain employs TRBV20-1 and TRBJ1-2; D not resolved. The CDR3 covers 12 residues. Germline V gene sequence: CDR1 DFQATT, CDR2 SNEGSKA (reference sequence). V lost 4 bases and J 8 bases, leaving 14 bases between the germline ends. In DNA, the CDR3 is TGCAGTGCTAAGACGGTCTCTAGAGGCTACACCTTC. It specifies CSAKTVSRGYTF.

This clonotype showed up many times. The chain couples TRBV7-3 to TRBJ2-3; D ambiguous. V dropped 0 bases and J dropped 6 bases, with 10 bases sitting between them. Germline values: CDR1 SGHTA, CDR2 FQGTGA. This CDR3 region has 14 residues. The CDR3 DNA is TGTGCCAGCAGCTTAACCTTCCTCCCCGATACGCAGTATTTT. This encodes CASSLTFLPDTQYF.

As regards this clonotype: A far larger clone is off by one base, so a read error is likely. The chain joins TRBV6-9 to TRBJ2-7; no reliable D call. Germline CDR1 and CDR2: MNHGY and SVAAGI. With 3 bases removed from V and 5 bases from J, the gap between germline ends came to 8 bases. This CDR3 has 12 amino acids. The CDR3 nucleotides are TGTGCCAGCAGTTACCCTCGACACGAGCAGTACTTC. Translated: CASSYPRHEQYF.

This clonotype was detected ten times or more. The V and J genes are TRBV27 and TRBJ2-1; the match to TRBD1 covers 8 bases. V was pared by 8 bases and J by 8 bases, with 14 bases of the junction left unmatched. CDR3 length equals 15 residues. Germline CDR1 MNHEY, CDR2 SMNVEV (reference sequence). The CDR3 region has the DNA TGTGCCAGCGGGACTCAGGGGGCTTGGAAAGATGAGCAGTTCTTC. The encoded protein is CASGTQGAWKDEQFF.

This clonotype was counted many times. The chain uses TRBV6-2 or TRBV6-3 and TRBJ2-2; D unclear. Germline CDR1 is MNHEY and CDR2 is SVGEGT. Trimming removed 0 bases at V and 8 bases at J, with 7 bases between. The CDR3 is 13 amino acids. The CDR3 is CASSYSGRGELFF. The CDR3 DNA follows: TGTGCCAGCAGTTACTCGGGCCGGGGGGAGCTGTTTTTT.

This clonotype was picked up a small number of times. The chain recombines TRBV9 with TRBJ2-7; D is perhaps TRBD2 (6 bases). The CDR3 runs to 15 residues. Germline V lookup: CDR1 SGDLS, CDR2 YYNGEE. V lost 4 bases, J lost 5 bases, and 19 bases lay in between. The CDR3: CASSHLGGKEDEQYF. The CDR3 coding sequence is TGTGCCAGCAGCCATTTAGGAGGGAAGGAGGACGAGCAGTACTTC. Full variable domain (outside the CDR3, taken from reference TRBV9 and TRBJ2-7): DSGVTQTPKHLITATGQRVTLRCSPRSGDLSVYWYQQSLDQGLQFLIQYYNGEERAKGNILERFSAQQFPDLHSELNLSSLELGDSALYFCASSHLGGKEDEQYFGPGTRLTVT.

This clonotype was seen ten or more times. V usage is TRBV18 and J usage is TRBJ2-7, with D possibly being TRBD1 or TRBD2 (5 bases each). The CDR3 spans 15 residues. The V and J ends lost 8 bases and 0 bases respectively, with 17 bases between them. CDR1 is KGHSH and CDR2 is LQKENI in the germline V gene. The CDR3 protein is CASSPGTGGSYEQYV. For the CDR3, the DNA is TGTGCCAGCAGTCCGGGGACCGGCGGCTCCTACGAGCAGTACGTC.

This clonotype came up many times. CDR3 sequence (DNA): TGTGCCAGCAGTTTAGACGGGAGGCAAGGCGAAAAACTGTTTTTT. Amino acids: CASSLDGRQGEKLFF. The chain combines TRBV28 with TRBJ1-4, with D uncertain. Trimming removed 2 bases at V and 8 bases at J, with 15 bases between. CDR1 MDHEN and CDR2 SYDVKM come from the germline V gene. This CDR3 is built from 15 residues.

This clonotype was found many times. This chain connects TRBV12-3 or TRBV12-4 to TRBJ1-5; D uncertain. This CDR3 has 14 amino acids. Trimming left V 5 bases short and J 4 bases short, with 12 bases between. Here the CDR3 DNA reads TGTGCCAGCAGTCTAAAAGGGCCTAATCAGCCCCAGCATTTT. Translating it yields CASSLKGPNQPQHF.

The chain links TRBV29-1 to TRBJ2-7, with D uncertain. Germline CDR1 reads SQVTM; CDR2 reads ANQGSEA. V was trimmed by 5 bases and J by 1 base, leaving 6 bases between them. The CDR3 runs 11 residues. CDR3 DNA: TGCAGCGTTTACGTATCCTACGAGCAGTACTTC. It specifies CSVYVSYEQYF.

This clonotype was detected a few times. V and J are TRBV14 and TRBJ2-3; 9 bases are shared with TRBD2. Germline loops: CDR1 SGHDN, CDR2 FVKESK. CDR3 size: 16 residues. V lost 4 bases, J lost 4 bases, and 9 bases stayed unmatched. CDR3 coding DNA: TGTGCCAGCAGCCCCCGCGGGAGGGCTTCCGCAGATACGCAGTATTTT. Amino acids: CASSPRGRASADTQYF.

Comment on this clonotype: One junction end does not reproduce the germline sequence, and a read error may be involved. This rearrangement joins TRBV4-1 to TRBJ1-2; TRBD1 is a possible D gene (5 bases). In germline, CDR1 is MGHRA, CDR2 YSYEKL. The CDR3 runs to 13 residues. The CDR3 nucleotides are TGCGCCAGCAGCCGACCATCGGGGAGGGGCGTCGTCTTC. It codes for CASSRPSGRGVVF.

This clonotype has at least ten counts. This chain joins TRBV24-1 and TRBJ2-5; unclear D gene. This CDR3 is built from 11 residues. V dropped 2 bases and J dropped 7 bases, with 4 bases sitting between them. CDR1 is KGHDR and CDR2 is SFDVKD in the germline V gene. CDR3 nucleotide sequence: TGTGCCACCAGTGATTCGGGGACCCAGTACTTC. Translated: CATSDSGTQYF.

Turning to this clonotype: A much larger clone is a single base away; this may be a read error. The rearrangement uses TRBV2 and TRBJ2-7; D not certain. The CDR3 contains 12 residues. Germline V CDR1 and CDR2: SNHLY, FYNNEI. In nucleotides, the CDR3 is TGTGTCAGCAGGAAGCGATCCTACGAGCAGTACTTC. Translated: CVSRKRSYEQYF.

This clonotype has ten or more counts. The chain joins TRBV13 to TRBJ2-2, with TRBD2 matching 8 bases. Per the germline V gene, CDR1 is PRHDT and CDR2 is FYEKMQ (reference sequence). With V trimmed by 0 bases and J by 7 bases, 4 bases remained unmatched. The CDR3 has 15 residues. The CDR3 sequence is CASSLGLAEDGELFF. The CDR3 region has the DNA TGTGCCAGCAGCTTAGGACTAGCGGAGGACGGGGAGCTGTTTTTT.

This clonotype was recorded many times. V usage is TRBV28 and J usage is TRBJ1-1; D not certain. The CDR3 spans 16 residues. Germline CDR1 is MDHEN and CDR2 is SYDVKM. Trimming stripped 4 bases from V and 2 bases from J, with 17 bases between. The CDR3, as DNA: TGTGCCAGCAGTTACCTTCTAATTCGCGGCAACACTGAAGCTTTCTTT. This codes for CASSYLLIRGNTEAFF.